This T cell receptor beta chain originates from a study of blood T cell repertoires in COVID-19 (dated by TCRdb to about 2020). With regard to the full study: The collaborator samples originated in the United States, Italy and Spain and spanned the acute and convalescent phases of COVID-19. The material from the prospective study consisted of cDNA or gDNA derived from T cells, B-cell-depleted T cells, or PBMCs. Deeply sampled blood TCRbeta repertoires from subjects exposed to, actively infected with, or recovered from COVID-19 were included in the dataset. The sample metadata nearly always contained a de-identified subject ID, COVID-19 status, age in years and sex. The repertoires were released in a freely available public database intended as a resource for research on the immune response to SARS-CoV-2. Where available, HLA class I and class II types were obtained from metadata supplied by the sample provider rather than from assay-based typing. The samples were drawn from two sources: the first 160 participants of the ongoing ImmuneRACE study, and over 950 subjects contributed by 6 global collaborators. Study-level results and caveats: The amount of clinical and demographic metadata varied by source and participant and was provided uncurated.

Concerning this clone itself: It has no known antigen specificity. There are no base qualities to consult, and no much larger clone falls within one base.

The immunoSEQ Assay, a bias-controlled multiplex PCR, was used to amplify TCRbeta CDR3 regions from genomic DNA. On the authors' methods: The number of nucleated cells in each sample was estimated from the amplification of reference gene primers within the assay. Sequence reads were collapsed and filtered to measure the absolute abundance of every unique TCRbeta CDR3 rearrangement. For each sample, productive Simpson clonality was calculated as the square root of Simpson's diversity index over productive rearrangements. Drawn from immuneACCESS, this table holds only the in-frame rearrangements with V and J called that TCRdb kept. Clones are partly lost; checked studies trace under half to an unresolved V gene and leave the rest unexplained. The V and J calls and the clone size are those of that table, but D and trimming were determined from the DNA. Present in this sample are around 250,000 clones, roughly 90% of which were seen just once. Over 0.55% of the sample rests with the top ten.

Each collaborating institution followed its own protocols to collect whole blood in K2EDTA tubes. For TCRbeta analysis, collaborator samples were shipped as frozen whole blood, as isolated PBMCs, or as DNA extracted from either sample type. From the cysteine through the phenylalanine, the CDR3 covers 12 amino acids. The kept DNA is CDR3 alone, 36 bases in frame from the first base. The germline V gene provides CDR1 SGHDN and CDR2 FVKESK. Deletion took 9 bases off V and 1 base off J, with a span of 9 bases between the germline ends. The clonotype originates from a human donor in a cohort sampled during active COVID-19. Specimen: peripheral blood. The receptor chain draws on TRBV14 and TRBJ1-1, with a weak D call of TRBD1 (5 bases match). Here is the DNA: TGTGCCAGGGGGGGGAGGAACACTGAAGCTTTCTTT. Translation gives CARGGRNTEAFF.